These 27 T cell receptor beta chains were all obtained from the same sample, sequenced in a study of blood T cell repertoires in COVID-19. Clones were read by immunoSEQ multiplex PCR, and TCRdb kept only the in-frame ones, dropping some. Of around 98,000 clones detected, 82% appear once; the ten largest clones hold roughly a tenth. What was sequenced was peripheral blood. These receptors were taken from a man between 70 and 80 years old with active or convalescent COVID-19.

The V and J genes are TRBV10-2 and TRBJ1-1; D may be TRBD1 (5 bases). CDR1 is WSHSY and CDR2 is SAAADI in the germline V gene. The CDR3 has 13 amino acids. Trimming pared 7 bases from V and 6 bases from J, leaving 15 bases between. The CDR3 protein is CASTLTEVPEAFF. DNA for the CDR3: TGCGCCAGCACTTTGACAGAAGTACCTGAAGCTTTCTTT.

The chain joins TRBV19 to TRBJ1-4; D not resolved. The CDR3 has 16 amino acids. Germline CDR1 LNHDA, CDR2 SQIVND (reference sequence). The germline V and J ends were trimmed by 1 base and 8 bases, with 17 bases remaining between them. The CDR3 loop is CASSIGRHPEGEKLFF. For the CDR3, the DNA is TGTGCCAGTAGTATAGGGCGGCATCCTGAGGGCGAAAAACTGTTTTTT.

CDR3 sequence: CASSVVGGGYGANVLTF. Here the CDR3 DNA reads TGTGCCAGCAGCGTAGTCGGCGGGGGCTACGGGGCCAACGTCCTGACTTTC. The rearrangement links TRBV9 to TRBJ2-6; TRBD2 might be the D (7 bases). The CDR3 covers 17 residues. Trimming cost V 0 bases and J 4 bases, with 14 bases left between them. CDR1 is SGDLS, CDR2 YYNGEE, per germline.

The V call is TRBV4-1, the J call TRBJ2-3, with a weak D call TRBD2 (6 bases). The V gene's germline CDR1 is MGHRA and CDR2 YSYEKL. V was clipped by 0 bases and J by 1 base, with 11 bases between them. The CDR3 is 16 residues long. The CDR3 protein is CASSQDWTIRTDTQYF. CDR3 DNA: TGCGCCAGCAGCCAAGACTGGACTATCCGCACAGATACGCAGTATTTT.

The rearrangement uses TRBV5-1 and TRBJ1-1, with a tentative D call TRBD1 (6 bases). The CDR3 sequence is 14 residues long. The V end lost 4 bases, the J end lost 0 bases, and 10 bases lay between the germline ends. Germline lookup yields CDR1 SGHRS and CDR2 YFSETQ. The CDR3 region is CASSQGSMNTEAFF. The CDR3 DNA reads as TGCGCCAGCAGCCAGGGGAGCATGAACACTGAAGCTTTCTTT.

The genes are TRBV6-5 and TRBJ2-7; possibly TRBD1 for D (6 bases). V lost 2 bases and J lost 3, with 17 bases in between. Germline lookup yields CDR1 MNHEY and CDR2 SVGAGI. This CDR3 is 16 amino acids long. CDR3 protein: CASSYELQGLCYEQYF. In DNA form, the CDR3 reads TGTGCCAGCAGTTACGAATTACAGGGTTTATGCTACGAGCAGTACTTC.

V and J are TRBV27 and TRBJ1-2, with TRBD1 identical over 10 bases. The CDR3 has 14 residues. The germline gives CDR1 MNHEY, CDR2 SMNVEV (reference sequence). With V trimmed by 5 bases and J by 6 bases, 6 bases remained unmatched. CDR3 protein: CASSPLGTGDGYTF. CDR3 bases: TGTGCCAGCAGTCCCCTCGGGACAGGGGATGGCTACACCTTC.

This clone is a singleton in its sample. The rearrangement uses TRBV2 and TRBJ1-1; TRBD1 aligns across 7 bases. J was trimmed by 2 bases and V by 4 bases; bases with no gene match: 4. CDR1 is SNHLY and CDR2 is FYNNEI in the germline V gene. This CDR3 is built from 14 residues. CDR3: CASSAGQLNTEAFF. The CDR3 DNA reads TGTGCCAGCAGTGCGGGACAGCTAAACACTGAAGCTTTCTTT.

This clone came up a few times. CDR3 DNA: TGCGCCAGCAGCCAAGTGGAGGGACGGTTTGGAACGCAGTATTTT. This translates into CASSQVEGRFGTQYF. The chain has TRBV4-3 and TRBJ2-3; D possibly corresponds to TRBD2 (6 bases). The ends were cut back, 1 base at V and 9 bases at J, with 17 bases in the middle. CDR3 size: 15 residues. Per germline, CDR1 LGHNA and CDR2 YSLEER.

V is TRBV2 and J is TRBJ1-5; tentatively, D is TRBD1 (5 bases). Deletions cut 1 base from V and 6 bases from J, with 16 bases between. This CDR3 spans 16 amino acids. Germline-derived CDR1 and CDR2 are SNHLY and FYNNEI. The CDR3 protein is CASSEVRSGGSQPQHF. DNA of the CDR3: TGTGCCAGCAGTGAAGTTAGGAGCGGGGGGAGTCAGCCCCAGCATTTT.

The chain employs TRBV14 and TRBJ1-1, with D tentatively TRBD1 (6 bases). The V gene lost 6 bases and the J gene lost 2 bases, with 10 bases spanning the gap. This CDR3 comprises 13 residues. The V gene's germline CDR1 is SGHDN and CDR2 FVKESK. As DNA, the CDR3 is TGTGCCAGCAGACAGGGTTTAAACACTGAAGCTTTCTTT. Protein product: CASRQGLNTEAFF.

The CDR3 nucleotides read TGTGCCAGCAGCCAAGGGACTAGCGGGGGGAAAGGGGACGATGAGCAGTTCTTC. This encodes CASSQGTSGGKGDDEQFF. V is TRBV3-1 (or the pseudogene TRBV3-2) and J is TRBJ2-1; TRBD2 agrees at 14 bases. With V trimmed by 1 base and J by 8 bases, 10 bases remained unmatched. Germline-derived CDR1 and CDR2 are LGHDT and YNNKEL (reference sequence). The CDR3 length is 18 residues.

The table lists this clone with a count of one. CDR3 region: CASSPLQGHSGNTIYF. The CDR3 nucleotides are TGTGCCAGCTCACCGCTACAGGGCCACTCTGGAAACACCATATATTTT. The V and J genes are TRBV18 and TRBJ1-3, with D tentatively TRBD1 (6 bases). V lost 3 bases and J lost 0, with 12 bases in between. The CDR3 has 16 residues. Germline values: CDR1 KGHSH, CDR2 LQKENI.

Here the CDR3 reads CASRGKRWGQGISSPLHF. The CDR3 nucleotides read TGTGCCAGCAGAGGGAAAAGATGGGGACAGGGAATTAGTTCACCCCTCCACTTT. The rearrangement joins TRBV2 to TRBJ1-6; 9 bases align to TRBD1. Germline assignment: CDR1 SNHLY and CDR2 FYNNEI. J gave up 9 bases and V 6 bases, and 18 bases lay outside the gene matches. The CDR3 runs 18 residues.

This chain uses TRBV19 with TRBJ2-4; 9 nucleotides match TRBD2. Trimming cost V 6 bases and J 0 bases; bases outside gene matches: 6. This CDR3 is 16 amino acids long. Germline CDR1 LNHDA, CDR2 SQIVND (reference sequence). CDR3 amino acids: CASRRSGGLAKNIQYF. For the CDR3, the DNA is TGTGCCAGTAGACGCAGCGGGGGGCTAGCCAAAAACATTCAGTACTTC.

This clone has only a few counts. The chain employs TRBV5-4 and TRBJ2-7, with TRBD2 matching 11 bases. The CDR3 extends over 18 amino acids. The trim removed 0 bases at V and 4 bases at J, leaving 12 bases unmatched. CDR1 SGHNT and CDR2 YYREEE come from the germline V gene (reference sequence). The CDR3 reads CASSLETSGGTGGYEQYF. In DNA, the CDR3 is TGTGCCAGCAGCTTGGAAACTAGCGGGGGAACTGGAGGGTACGAGCAGTACTTC. The full variable domain, its missing parts supplied by reference TRBV5-4 and TRBJ2-7, is ETGVTQSPTHLIKTRGQQVTLRCSSQSGHNTVSWYQQALGQGPQFIFQYYREEENGRGNFPPRFSGLQFPNYSSELNVNALELDDSALYLCASSLETSGGTGGYEQYFGPGTRLTVT.

The CDR3 spells CASSQGGGPTDTQYF. CDR3 coding DNA: TGCGCCAGCAGCCAAGGCGGGGGACCCACAGATACGCAGTATTTT. The J gene is TRBJ2-3, the V gene TRBV4-3; the match to TRBD2 covers 7 bases. The CDR3 runs to 15 residues. V lost 1 base to trimming and J lost 2 bases; unmatched junction nucleotides: 3. CDR1 and CDR2 from the germline V gene are LGHNA and YSLEER.

The V and J genes are TRBV19 and TRBJ1-3, with D possibly TRBD1 on 6 matching bases. V was shortened by 4 bases and J by 0 bases, with 13 bases between the two germline ends. CDR1 and CDR2 (germline): LNHDA, SQIVND (reference sequence). CDR3 size: 16 residues. The CDR3 region is CASSTSGASSGNTIYF. CDR3 sequence (DNA): TGTGCCAGTAGTACGTCAGGGGCGTCCTCTGGAAACACCATATATTTT.

The chain links TRBV15 to TRBJ1-5; the D gene is possibly TRBD1 (5 bases). The CDR3 loop spans 15 amino acids. Germline V gives CDR1 LNHNV, CDR2 YYDKDF (reference sequence). V was clipped by 5 bases and J by 6 bases, with 17 bases between them. In nucleotides, the CDR3 is TGTGCCACCAGCGCCCGGAAGACAGTTTCTCAGCCCCAGCATTTT. Encoded protein: CATSARKTVSQPQHF. The full variable domain, rest sourced from reference TRBV15 and TRBJ1-5, is DAMVIQNPRYQVTQFGKPVTLSCSQTLNHNVMYWYQQKSSQAPKLLFHYYDKDFNNEADTPDNFQSRRPNTSFCFLDIRSPGLGDTAMYLCATSARKTVSQPQHFGDGTRLSIL.

This chain links TRBV19 with TRBJ2-7; no definite D call. V lost 6 bases and J 7 bases, leaving 16 bases between the germline ends. Germline V CDR1 and CDR2: LNHDA, SQIVND (reference sequence). The CDR3 runs 13 residues. The CDR3 is CASSTAISGEQYF. In DNA form, the CDR3 reads TGTGCCAGTAGCACCGCCATATCGGGTGAGCAGTACTTC.

The chain has TRBV5-5 and TRBJ2-5; 9 nucleotides align to TRBD2. CDR1 and CDR2 (germline): SGHKS, YYEKEE (reference sequence). The J segment lost 2 bases and the V segment lost 3 bases, leaving 11 bases of the junction unmatched. The CDR3 length is 17 residues. CDR3 loop: CASSSALGAGGQETQYF. CDR3 nucleotides: TGTGCCAGCAGCTCGGCCCTGGGAGCGGGGGGTCAAGAGACCCAGTACTTC. Supplemented by reference TRBV5-5 and TRBJ2-5, the full variable domain reads DAGVTQSPTHLIKTRGQQVTLRCSPISGHKSVSWYQQVLGQGPQFIFQYYEKEERGRGNFPDRFSARQFPNYSSELNVNALLLGDSALYLCASSSALGAGGQETQYFGPGTRLLVL.

On this clone itself: At one end the junction does not follow the germline gene, possibly because of a read error. CDR3 coding DNA: TGCGCCACCAGCGGACAACTGAACACTGAAGCTTTCTTT. Its translation: CATSGQLNTEAFF. The rearrangement joins TRBV4-1 to TRBJ1-1; weak D call: TRBD1 (5 bases). CDR3 size: 13 residues. Germline CDR1 and CDR2: MGHRA and YSYEKL.

This clone was seen a single time. The J gene is TRBJ2-1, the V gene TRBV5-1, with 8 bases matching TRBD2. This CDR3 is built from 15 residues. CDR1 SGHRS and CDR2 YFSETQ come from the germline V gene. The junction had 7 bases not matched to a gene; V was cut back by 5 bases and J by 3 bases. CDR3 loop: CASSTTGGNYNEQFF. The CDR3 DNA reads as TGCGCCAGCAGTACTACGGGGGGGAACTACAATGAGCAGTTCTTC.

This rearrangement joins TRBV11-3 to TRBJ2-7; maybe TRBD2 (6 bases). Germline CDR1 reads SGHNT; CDR2 reads YENEEA. There are 15 residues in the CDR3. V lost 0 bases, J lost 1 base, and 10 bases lay in between. Here the CDR3 reads CASSLDTSPSYEQYF. CDR3 nucleotides: TGTGCCAGCAGCTTAGATACTAGCCCGTCCTACGAGCAGTACTTC.

This clone was seen a few times. The chain has TRBV10-2 and TRBJ2-2; no definite D call. CDR1 and CDR2 from the germline V gene are WSHSY and SAAADI. The CDR3 contains 15 residues. Trimming took off 8 bases at V and 2 bases at J, with 15 bases between the two ends. CDR3 in DNA: TGCGCCAGCCGTAATACACAGTCAAACACCGGGGAGCTGTTTTTT. It specifies CASRNTQSNTGELFF.

The genes are TRBV19 and TRBJ2-5, with D maybe TRBD1 (6 bases). In germline, CDR1 is LNHDA, CDR2 SQIVND (reference sequence). This CDR3 has 15 residues. V was pared by 6 bases and J by 7 bases, with 21 bases between. This chain's CDR3 is CASSPTQGIAGTQYF. The CDR3 coding sequence is TGTGCCAGTAGCCCGACCCAGGGGATCGCAGGGACCCAGTACTTC.

V usage is TRBV5-1 and J usage is TRBJ1-2; no clear D gene. This CDR3 spans 13 amino acids. The germline V gene has CDR1 SGHRS and CDR2 YFSETQ. Trimming took off 4 bases at V and 8 bases at J, with 15 bases between the two ends. CDR3: CASSQSGGKGYTF. CDR3 coding DNA: TGCGCCAGCAGCCAATCGGGCGGGAAAGGCTACACCTTC.